Included here is one TCR beta chain sequence, with context. Its specificity is not known. The data originate from a study of T cells expressing NK-cell markers. Study background: Sorted CD3+CD56+NKG2C+, CD3+CD56+NKG2C- and CD3+CD56-NKG2C+ T cells supplied TCR beta repertoires. Within the sequenced cohort of eight donors, seven exhibited HCMV seropositivity and one was seronegative. Study outcomes and limitations: It was still unclear whether expanded NKG2C+ T cell clones were HCMV specific.

CDR1 is LGHDT, CDR2 YNNKEL, per germline (reference sequence). The length of the CDR3 is 16 residues. TCRdb reprocessed the 5' RACE reads; each CDR3 protein has one entry and no DNA is given. The ten top clones account for 5% to 5.5%, within a sample of 300,000 to 450,000 distinct CDR3 sequences. V usage is TRBV3-1 and J usage is TRBJ2-5; no DNA is available, so the TRBD2 call from TCRdb remains unchecked. The specimen was blood T cells: a sorted CD56 or NKG2C T cell subset, CD4+ or CD8+ T cells, or bulk PBMC T cells (not recorded which). This receptor was identified in a man aged 18 to 69 in good health. The CDR3 protein is CASSQAGRWYQETQYF.